The T cell receptor beta chain under discussion was sequenced for a study of control samples from healthy donors and cancer patients. Sequencing was performed with immunoSEQ multiplex PCR; in TCRdb, only in-frame clones are kept and a portion is missing. The table records tens of thousands of clones, 70% to 90% of them present only once. The clonotype originates from a man aged 55 to 69 in good health. The sample comprised blood.

In nucleotides, the CDR3 is TGTGCCAGCAGCCCCGATGGGGGTCGGAACACTGAAGCTTTCTTT. This sequence encodes CASSPDGGRNTEAFF. This sequence joins TRBV9 and TRBJ1-1; perhaps TRBD1 as D (5 bases). The CDR3 loop spans 15 amino acids. Trimming took 4 bases from V and 1 from J, leaving 14 bases between them. Germline-derived CDR1 and CDR2 are SGDLS and YYNGEE.